A single sample is the source of the 14 T cell receptor beta chains below, sequenced in a study of cytomegalovirus exposure and HLA in healthy donors (dated by TCRdb to the late 2010s). Libraries were prepared through the immunoSEQ multiplex PCR assay. The multiplex PCR relied on a mix of 60 forward primers for TCR Vbeta segments and 13 reverse primers for TCR Jbeta segments. In TCRdb, the immuneACCESS table is reduced to in-frame sequences with V and J assigned. These tables do not hold every clone; where another copy was compared, an unresolved V gene accounts for under half, and the others remain unexplained. The sample data list roughly 190,000 clones, and roughly 80% of these were observed just once. 3.8% of the sample comes from the top ten. The specimen sequenced was PBMCs. The receptors derive from a man over 45 in good health and CMV-seronegative.

The rearrangement uses TRBV10-1 and TRBJ2-3, with 9 bases that match TRBD1. V shed 2 bases and J 1 base; nucleotides not matched to a gene: 4. The germline V gene has CDR1 WNHNN and CDR2 SYGVQD (reference sequence). This CDR3 region has 16 residues. The CDR3 nucleotides read TGCGCCAGCAGTGAGACTCGGACAGGGGGCACAGATACGCAGTATTTT. Residues: CASSETRTGGTDTQYF.

The chain employs TRBV19 and TRBJ1-5, with unresolved D. V was trimmed by 5 bases and J by 7 bases, leaving 18 bases between them. CDR1 LNHDA and CDR2 SQIVND come from the germline V gene (reference sequence). The CDR3 covers 15 residues. DNA for the CDR3: TGTGCCAGTAGTCCCCCATGGGGATCGGGACAGCCCCAGCATTTT. Protein product: CASSPPWGSGQPQHF. Combining the CDR3 with reference TRBV19 and TRBJ1-5 gives the whole variable domain DGGITQSPKYLFRKEGQNVTLSCEQNLNHDAMYWYRQDPGQGLRLIYYSQIVNDFQKGDIAEGYSVSREKKESFPLTVTSAQKNPTAFYLCASSPPWGSGQPQHFGDGTRLSIL.

The chain uses TRBV19 and TRBJ1-6; D is ambiguous. This CDR3 has 15 residues. Trimming removed 3 bases at V and 7 bases at J, with 13 bases between. From germline, CDR1 is LNHDA and CDR2 SQIVND (reference sequence). Written as DNA, the CDR3 is TGTGCCAGTAGTATCGGCTGGGAGATCAATTCACCCCTCCACTTT. This translates into CASSIGWEINSPLHF.

The gene calls are TRBV7-2 and TRBJ1-2; TRBD1 might be the D (6 bases). This CDR3 has 17 residues. From germline, CDR1 is SGHTA and CDR2 FQGNSA. V lost 3 bases and J lost 0, with 17 bases in between. The CDR3 sequence: CASSLDSSAGANYGYTF. CDR3 DNA sequence: TGTGCCAGCAGCTTGGACAGCTCGGCCGGGGCTAACTATGGCTACACCTTC.

V and J are TRBV6-5 and TRBJ2-2; 7 bases line up with TRBD2. CDR3 size: 13 residues. The V and J ends lost 6 bases and 5 bases, in that order; junction bases with no gene match: 3. In germline, CDR1 is MNHEY, CDR2 SVGAGI. CDR3 sequence: CASRLGGTGELFF. DNA of the CDR3: TGTGCCAGCAGGCTCGGGGGGACCGGGGAGCTGTTTTTT.

Of note for this clone: Other nucleotide sequences in the sample specify the same CDR3. The genes are TRBV10-3 and TRBJ2-7; 10 bases are shared with TRBD2. The germline V gene has CDR1 ENHRY and CDR2 SYGVKD. The CDR3 is 13 amino acids. V lost 7 bases and J lost 3; bases outside the gene matches: 3. The CDR3 DNA follows: TGTGCCATCATGGCTAGCGGGGGCTACGAGCAGTACTTC. Its translation is CAIMASGGYEQYF.

The V and J genes are TRBV7-9 and TRBJ1-1, with 7 bases that match TRBD1. Germline-derived CDR1 and CDR2 are SEHNR and FQNEAQ (reference sequence). V lost 5 bases and J lost 11; bases outside the gene matches: 8. The CDR3 is 12 amino acids. The CDR3 loop reads CASSPTGDVAFF. CDR3 bases: TGTGCCAGCAGCCCCACAGGGGACGTCGCTTTCTTT.

This sequence joins TRBV11-2 and TRBJ2-5; D is possibly TRBD2 (7 bases). From germline, CDR1 is SGHAT and CDR2 FQNNGV. Trimming cost V 7 bases and J 5 bases, with 20 bases left between them. This CDR3 comprises 15 residues. CDR3 amino acids: CASTLAGGRRETQYF. CDR3 coding DNA: TGTGCCAGCACCTTGGCCGGGGGGCGTAGGGAGACCCAGTACTTC.

The gene calls are TRBV15 and TRBJ1-6; D remains ambiguous. V dropped 0 bases and J dropped 7 bases, with 7 bases sitting between them. In germline, CDR1 is LNHNV, CDR2 YYDKDF (reference sequence). CDR3 length equals 14 residues. CDR3 sequence reads: CATSRDFVNSPLHF. CDR3 DNA sequence: TGTGCCACCAGCAGAGATTTTGTAAATTCACCCCTCCACTTT. Full variable domain (remainder filled in from reference TRBV15 and TRBJ1-6): DAMVIQNPRYQVTQFGKPVTLSCSQTLNHNVMYWYQQKSSQAPKLLFHYYDKDFNNEADTPDNFQSRRPNTSFCFLDIRSPGLGDTAMYLCATSRDFVNSPLHFGNGTRLTVT.

The J gene is TRBJ1-3, the V gene TRBV9; D not certain. This CDR3 contains 15 residues. V lost 0 bases, J lost 4 bases, and 11 bases lay in between. Germline V CDR1 and CDR2: SGDLS, YYNGEE. CDR3 sequence reads: CASSVEANSGNTIYF. CDR3 sequence (DNA): TGTGCCAGCAGCGTAGAAGCTAATTCGGGAAACACCATATATTTT. Full variable domain (rest looked up from reference TRBV9 and TRBJ1-3): DSGVTQTPKHLITATGQRVTLRCSPRSGDLSVYWYQQSLDQGLQFLIQYYNGEERAKGNILERFSAQQFPDLHSELNLSSLELGDSALYFCASSVEANSGNTIYFGEGSWLTVV.

The chain carries TRBV5-4 and TRBJ2-3, with 8 bases aligning to TRBD2. Trimming took 0 bases from V and 2 from J; bases not matched to a gene: 8. This CDR3 has 17 amino acids. Germline assignment: CDR1 SGHNT and CDR2 YYREEE (reference sequence). Here the CDR3 DNA reads TGTGCCAGCAGCTTGGCGGGGTCGCGGGGGGTCACAGATACGCAGTATTTT. Protein product: CASSLAGSRGVTDTQYF.

This clone was observed once. This chain joins TRBV15 and TRBJ2-4; D might be TRBD1 (6 bases). Germline CDR1 and CDR2: LNHNV and YYDKDF (reference sequence). Trimming removed 0 bases at V and 0 bases at J, with 12 bases between. The CDR3 sequence is 17 residues long. CDR3 sequence: CATSRDVGTTAKNIQYF. The CDR3 nucleotides read TGTGCCACCAGCAGAGATGTGGGGACAACAGCCAAAAACATTCAGTACTTC.

This chain joins TRBV7-8 and TRBJ2-5; D perhaps matches TRBD2 (6 bases). The germline V gene encodes CDR1 SGHVS and CDR2 FQNEAQ. This CDR3 has 15 amino acids. The V end was cut by 3 bases, the J end by 3 bases, with 14 bases between. This CDR3 reads CASSFPGRSEETQYF. CDR3 coding DNA: TGTGCCAGCAGCTTCCCCGGGAGATCAGAAGAGACCCAGTACTTC.

This sequence joins TRBV14 and TRBJ2-2; the match to TRBD1 covers 7 bases. CDR3 length equals 16 residues. With V trimmed by 8 bases and J by 4 bases, 13 bases remained unmatched. Germline V gene sequence: CDR1 SGHDN, CDR2 FVKESK. The CDR3 is CASAPSGTEFTGELFF. The CDR3 bases are TGTGCCAGCGCTCCCTCCGGGACAGAATTCACCGGGGAGCTGTTTTTT.